The rows below give T cell receptor beta chains drawn from one sample of a study of blood T cells in healthy people across ages. TCRdb processed the 5' RACE reads anew with MiXCR; each CDR3 protein has one entry. The sample carries about 1.8 million distinct CDR3 sequences, 49% recorded once. Specimen: blood. The source is a woman aged 40 to 55 in good health. CDR3s include the opening cysteine and the closing phenylalanine or tryptophan. The D gene is left open where the match is weak.

d_gene | v_gene | len | CDR3aa
- | TRBV20-1 | 20 | CSVTSWGRQPGPSSYNEQFF
- | TRBV29-1 | 12 | CSYRTGDEKLFF
- | TRBV4-3 | 15 | CASSQERRGPYEQYF
- | TRBV5-1 | 17 | CASSFLSAGATNNEQFF
TRBD1 | TRBV12-3/TRBV12-4 | 15 | CASSPTGGLRTEAFF
- | TRBV9 | 16 | CASTSGLETGANVLTF
- | TRBV29-1 | 13 | CSVDQALNTEAFF
- | TRBV13 | 14 | CASSLSGYTDTQYF
TRBD2 | TRBV9 | 16 | CASSGALAGVGNEQFF
- | TRBV9 | 16 | CASSPQGEPSTDTQYF
- | TRBV7-2 | 15 | CASSLVSSPHNEQFF
TRBD2 | TRBV7-9 | 16 | CASSLGGLADFNEQFF
TRBD1 | TRBV5-1 | 15 | CASSSRQGPYYGYTF
- | TRBV27 | 17 | CASSLYRSGAQPYEQYF
- | TRBV7-2 | 17 | CASSLESTRVPQETQYF
- | TRBV6-1 | 16 | CASSEGQGGGQETQYF
- | TRBV7-3 | 18 | CASSSSPLQPGQRGEQFF
- | TRBV6-5 | 15 | CASRTGVGFNEKLFF
- | TRBV4-3 | 14 | CASSQGRKLYGYTF
TRBD1 | TRBV7-2 | 15 | CASSQDRGLVETQYF
TRBD2 | TRBV7-8 | 15 | CASSYSGTITDTQYF
TRBD1 | TRBV5-5 | 16 | CASSDRVSYSGNTIYF
TRBD2 | TRBV7-3 | 17 | CASSLHPLAGGTDTQYF
- | TRBV25-1 | 15 | CASKSGFPGALEQYF
- | TRBV4-2 | 18 | CASSQAGAAWADNSPLHF
TRBD2 | TRBV9 | 14 | CASERGERRGEQYF
TRBD1 | TRBV6-5 | 14 | CASSKTGGDGGYTF
TRBD1 | TRBV7-9 | 15 | CASSETGAGNTEAFF
TRBD1 | TRBV6-5 | 14 | CASSYVGQGSGYTF
- | TRBV7-9 | 12 | CASSGGGTEAFF
TRBD2 | TRBV7-2 | 16 | CASSRRLAESYNEQFF
TRBD1 | TRBV7-8 | 19 | CASSHTGTGPILSYNEQFF
- | TRBV3-1 | 15 | CASSQVFDSGNGYTF
- | TRBV27 | 16 | CASGRFGGAVDYGYTF
- | TRBV7-2 | 15 | CASTSNRGTTNGQFF
TRBD2 | TRBV6-6 | 17 | CASSYSGGGDFSYEQYF
- | TRBV6-2/TRBV6-3 | 15 | CASSRVDDRLNIQYF
- | TRBV20-1 | 13 | CSARGQGLDIQYF